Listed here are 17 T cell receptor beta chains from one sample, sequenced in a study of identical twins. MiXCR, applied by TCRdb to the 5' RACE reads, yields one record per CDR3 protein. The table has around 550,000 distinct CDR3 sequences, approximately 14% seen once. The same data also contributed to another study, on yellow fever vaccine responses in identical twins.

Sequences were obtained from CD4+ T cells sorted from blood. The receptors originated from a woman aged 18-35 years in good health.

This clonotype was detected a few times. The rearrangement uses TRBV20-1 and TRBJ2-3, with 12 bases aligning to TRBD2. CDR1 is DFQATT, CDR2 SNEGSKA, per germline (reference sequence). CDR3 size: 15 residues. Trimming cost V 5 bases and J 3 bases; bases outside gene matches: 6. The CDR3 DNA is TGCAGTGCTTGGACTAGCGGGGAGGTAACAGATACGCAGTATTTT. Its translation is CSAWTSGEVTDTQYF.

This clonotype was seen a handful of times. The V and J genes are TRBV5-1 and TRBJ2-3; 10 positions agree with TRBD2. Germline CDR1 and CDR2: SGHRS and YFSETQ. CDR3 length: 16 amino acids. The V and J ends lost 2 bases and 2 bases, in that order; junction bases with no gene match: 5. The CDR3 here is CASSFSLAGSTDTQYF. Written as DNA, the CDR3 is TGCGCCAGCAGCTTCTCACTAGCGGGGTCCACAGATACGCAGTATTTT.

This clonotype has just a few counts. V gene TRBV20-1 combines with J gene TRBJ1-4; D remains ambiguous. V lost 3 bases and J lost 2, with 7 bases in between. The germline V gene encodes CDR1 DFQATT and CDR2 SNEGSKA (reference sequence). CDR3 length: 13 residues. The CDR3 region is CSASPPTNEKLFF. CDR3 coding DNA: TGCAGTGCTAGTCCTCCTACTAATGAAAAACTGTTTTTT.

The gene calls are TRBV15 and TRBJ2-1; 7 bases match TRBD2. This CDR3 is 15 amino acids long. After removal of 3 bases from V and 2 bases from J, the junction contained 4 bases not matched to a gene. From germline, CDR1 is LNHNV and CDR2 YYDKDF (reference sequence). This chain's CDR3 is CATSRERGTYNEQFF. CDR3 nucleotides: TGTGCCACCAGCAGGGAGCGGGGTACCTACAATGAGCAGTTCTTC. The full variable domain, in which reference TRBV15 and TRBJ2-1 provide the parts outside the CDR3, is DAMVIQNPRYQVTQFGKPVTLSCSQTLNHNVMYWYQQKSSQAPKLLFHYYDKDFNNEADTPDNFQSRRPNTSFCFLDIRSPGLGDTAMYLCATSRERGTYNEQFFGPGTRLTVL.

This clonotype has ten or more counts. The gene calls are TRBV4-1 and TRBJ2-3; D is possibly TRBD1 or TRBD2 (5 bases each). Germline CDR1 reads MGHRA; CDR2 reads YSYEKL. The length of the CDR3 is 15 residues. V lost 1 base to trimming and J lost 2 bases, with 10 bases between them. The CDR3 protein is CASSQVGVSTDTQYF. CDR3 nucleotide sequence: TGCGCCAGCAGCCAAGTGGGGGTTTCCACAGATACGCAGTATTTT.

The CDR3 sequence: CATSDTDTQYF. DNA of the CDR3: TGTGCCACCAGTGATACAGATACGCAGTATTTT. The rearrangement uses TRBV24-1 and TRBJ2-3; D unresolved. Germline loops: CDR1 KGHDR, CDR2 SFDVKD. V shed 3 bases and J shed 3 bases, with 0 bases lying between them. CDR3 size: 11 residues.

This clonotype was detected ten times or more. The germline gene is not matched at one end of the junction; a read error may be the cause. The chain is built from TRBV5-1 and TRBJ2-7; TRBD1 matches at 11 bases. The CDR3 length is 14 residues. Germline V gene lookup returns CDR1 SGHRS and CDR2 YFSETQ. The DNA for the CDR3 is TGTGCCAGCAGCCCGGGACAGGGGGTTTACGAGCAGTACTTC. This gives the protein CASSPGQGVYEQYF. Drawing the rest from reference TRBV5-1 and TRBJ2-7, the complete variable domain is KAGVTQTPRYLIKTRGQQVTLSCSPISGHRSVSWYQQTPGQGLQFLFEYFSETQRNKGNFPGRFSGRQFSNSRSEMNVSTLELGDSALYLCASSPGQGVYEQYFGPGTRLTVT.

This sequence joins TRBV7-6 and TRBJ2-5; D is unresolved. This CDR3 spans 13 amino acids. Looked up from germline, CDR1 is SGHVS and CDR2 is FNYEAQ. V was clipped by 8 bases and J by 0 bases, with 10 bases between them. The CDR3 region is CASGKWHQETQYF. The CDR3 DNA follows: TGTGCCAGCGGGAAGTGGCACCAAGAGACCCAGTACTTC.

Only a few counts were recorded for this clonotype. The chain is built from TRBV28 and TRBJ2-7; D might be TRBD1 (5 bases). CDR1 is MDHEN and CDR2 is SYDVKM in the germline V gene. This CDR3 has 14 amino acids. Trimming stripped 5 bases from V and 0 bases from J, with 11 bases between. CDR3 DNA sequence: TGTGCCAGCAGTCCAGGGCCAGTCTCCTACGAGCAGTACGTC. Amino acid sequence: CASSPGPVSYEQYV.

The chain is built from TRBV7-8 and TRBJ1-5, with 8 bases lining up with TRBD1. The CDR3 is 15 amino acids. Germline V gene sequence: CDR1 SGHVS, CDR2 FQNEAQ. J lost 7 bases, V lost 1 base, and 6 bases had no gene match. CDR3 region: CASSLGQGTQQPQHF. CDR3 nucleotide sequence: TGTGCCAGCAGCTTAGGACAGGGGACCCAGCAGCCCCAGCATTTT. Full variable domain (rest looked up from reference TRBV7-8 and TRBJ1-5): GAGVSQSPRYKVAKRGQDVALRCDPISGHVSLFWYQQALGQGPEFLTYFQNEAQLDKSGLPSDRFFAERPEGSVSTLKIQRTQQEDSAVYLCASSLGQGTQQPQHFGDGTRLSIL.

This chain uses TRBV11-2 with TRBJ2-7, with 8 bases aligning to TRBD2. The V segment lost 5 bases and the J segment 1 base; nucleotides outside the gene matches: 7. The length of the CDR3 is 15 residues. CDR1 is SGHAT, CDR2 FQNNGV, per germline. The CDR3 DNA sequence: TGTGCCAGCAGCCAGAAGACTAGCGCTTCCTACGAGCAGTACTTC. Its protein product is CASSQKTSASYEQYF. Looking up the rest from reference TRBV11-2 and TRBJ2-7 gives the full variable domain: EAGVAQSPRYKIIEKRQSVAFWCNPISGHATLYWYQQILGQGPKLLIQFQNNGVVDDSQLPKDRFSAERLKGVDSTLKIQPAKLEDSAVYLCASSQKTSASYEQYFGPGTRLTVT.

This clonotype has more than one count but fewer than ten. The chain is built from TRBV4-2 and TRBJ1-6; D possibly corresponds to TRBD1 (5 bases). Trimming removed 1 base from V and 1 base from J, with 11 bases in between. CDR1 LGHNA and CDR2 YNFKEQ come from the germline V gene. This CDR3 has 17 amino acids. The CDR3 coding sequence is TGTGCCAGCAGCCAAGGGTACACAGGATCCTATAATTCACCCCTCCACTTT. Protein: CASSQGYTGSYNSPLHF.

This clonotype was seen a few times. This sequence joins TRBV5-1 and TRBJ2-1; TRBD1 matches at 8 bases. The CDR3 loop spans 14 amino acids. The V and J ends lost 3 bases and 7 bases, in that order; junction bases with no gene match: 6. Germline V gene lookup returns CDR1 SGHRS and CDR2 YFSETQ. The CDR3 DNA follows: TGCGCCAGCAGCTGGGGACAGGCGGTAAATGAGCAGTTCTTC. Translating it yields CASSWGQAVNEQFF. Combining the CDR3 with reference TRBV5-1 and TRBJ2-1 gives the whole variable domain KAGVTQTPRYLIKTRGQQVTLSCSPISGHRSVSWYQQTPGQGLQFLFEYFSETQRNKGNFPGRFSGRQFSNSRSEMNVSTLELGDSALYLCASSWGQAVNEQFFGPGTRLTVL.

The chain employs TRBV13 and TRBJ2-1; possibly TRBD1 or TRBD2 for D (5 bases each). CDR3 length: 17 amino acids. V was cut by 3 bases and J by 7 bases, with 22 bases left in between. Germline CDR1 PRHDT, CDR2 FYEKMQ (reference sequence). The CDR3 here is CASSFDRGAPIKNEQFF. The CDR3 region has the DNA TGTGCCAGCAGCTTTGACCGGGGCGCCCCTATTAAGAATGAGCAGTTCTTC.

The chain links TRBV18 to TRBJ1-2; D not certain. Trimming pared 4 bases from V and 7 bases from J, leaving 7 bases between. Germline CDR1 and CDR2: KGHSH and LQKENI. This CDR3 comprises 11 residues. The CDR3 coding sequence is TGTGCCAGCTCACAGGGTTCTGGCTACACCTTC. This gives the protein CASSQGSGYTF.

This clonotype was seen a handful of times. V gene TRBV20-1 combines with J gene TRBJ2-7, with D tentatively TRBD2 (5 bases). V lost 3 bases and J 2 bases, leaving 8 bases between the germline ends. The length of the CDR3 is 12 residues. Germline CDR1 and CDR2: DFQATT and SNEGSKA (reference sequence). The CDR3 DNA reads TGCAGTGCTAGGGCCGGGACCTACGAGCAGTACGTC. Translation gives CSARAGTYEQYV.

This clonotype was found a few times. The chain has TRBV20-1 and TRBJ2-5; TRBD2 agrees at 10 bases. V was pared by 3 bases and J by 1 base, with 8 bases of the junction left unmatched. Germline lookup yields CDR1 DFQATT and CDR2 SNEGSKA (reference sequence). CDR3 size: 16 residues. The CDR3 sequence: CSASKGSGRVQETQYF. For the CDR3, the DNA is TGCAGTGCTAGTAAAGGGAGCGGGAGGGTCCAAGAGACCCAGTACTTC.